Listed here are 28 T cell receptor beta chains from one sample, sequenced in a study of Graves' ophthalmopathy and Graves' hyperthyroidism. Scientists amplified the TCR beta CDR3 regions from RNA transcripts. First-round RT-PCR relied on HTBI primers, and a second-round multiplex PCR came next. TCRdb re-called the multiplex PCR reads with MiXCR, one entry per CDR3 protein. This sample has more than 300,000 distinct CDR3 sequences, with about 18% found just once. Sequencing was done on a sample of peripheral blood. The receptors here all came from an adult woman with stable Graves' hyperthyroidism.

The chain recombines TRBV6-5 with TRBJ2-5, with D hard to call. The CDR3 is 14 residues long. CDR1 is MNHEY and CDR2 is SVGAGI in the germline V gene. The germline V and J ends were trimmed by 0 bases and 3 bases, with 8 bases remaining between them. The CDR3, as DNA: TGTGCCAGCAGTTACTCGGGCACGAAAGAGACCCAGTACTTC. Protein sequence: CASSYSGTKETQYF.

This clonotype has at least ten counts. The rearrangement uses TRBV6-1 and TRBJ1-5, with TRBD1 matching 7 bases. The CDR3 length is 15 residues. V shed 5 bases, J shed 3 bases, and the junction held 7 bases outside the gene matches. The germline V gene has CDR1 MNHNS and CDR2 SASEGT. CDR3 DNA: TGTGCCAGCAGTCCACGGGACAGAAACAATCAGCCCCAGCATTTT. It codes for CASSPRDRNNQPQHF.

This clonotype was observed many times. J is TRBJ2-7 and V is TRBV12-3 or TRBV12-4; a possible D gene is TRBD2 (5 bases). V lost 5 bases, J lost 5 bases, and 19 bases lay in between. The CDR3 extends over 15 amino acids. The CDR3 DNA reads TGTGCCAGCAGTGACCTGGCGAGAGGGCCGGACGAGCAGTACTTC. Protein sequence: CASSDLARGPDEQYF.

The chain combines TRBV10-2 with TRBJ2-5, with TRBD2 as a possible D gene (6 bases). Trimming took off 7 bases at V and 10 bases at J, with 19 bases between the two ends. Germline CDR1 and CDR2: WSHSY and SAAADI. There are 13 residues in the CDR3. CDR3 sequence reads: CASKGLPSGGQYF. CDR3 bases: TGCGCCAGCAAGGGACTCCCATCCGGGGGCCAGTACTTC.

The chain employs TRBV6-1 and TRBJ2-7, with D perhaps TRBD1 (6 bases). The CDR3 is 15 amino acids. Per the germline V gene, CDR1 is MNHNS and CDR2 is SASEGT. V lost 1 base and J 0 bases, leaving 10 bases between the germline ends. This chain's CDR3 is CASSEERDTSYEQYF. The DNA of the CDR3 is TGTGCCAGCAGTGAAGAACGGGACACCTCCTACGAGCAGTACTTC.

This clonotype was seen ten or more times. V usage is TRBV6-1 and J usage is TRBJ2-7; D is possibly TRBD2 (6 bases). The V end was cut by 0 bases, the J end by 2 bases, with 14 bases between. Germline V gene lookup returns CDR1 MNHNS and CDR2 SASEGT. This CDR3 is 16 amino acids long. In DNA, the CDR3 is TGTGCCAGCAGTGAAGCGCTTGTCGGGGGACCCTACGAGCAGTACTTC. Translating it yields CASSEALVGGPYEQYF.

This clonotype has more than one count but fewer than ten. The CDR3 loop is CASSLLATQGAMTQYF. The CDR3, as DNA: TGCGCCAGCAGCTTGCTGGCAACGCAGGGGGCCATGACCCAGTACTTC. V usage is TRBV5-1 and J usage is TRBJ2-5, with TRBD1 identical over 8 bases. The trim removed 1 base at V and 7 bases at J, leaving 12 bases unmatched. This CDR3 is 16 amino acids long. Germline CDR1 is SGHRS and CDR2 is YFSETQ.

Ten or more counts support this clonotype. The chain has TRBV27 and TRBJ1-2, with TRBD1 as a possible D gene (5 bases). Trimming pared 5 bases from V and 4 bases from J, leaving 14 bases between. Germline-derived CDR1 and CDR2 are MNHEY and SMNVEV (reference sequence). CDR3 size: 14 residues. CDR3 nucleotides: TGTGCCAGCAGTCAGACCGAGGGGATCTATGGCTACACCTTC. It translates to CASSQTEGIYGYTF.

This chain uses TRBV7-3 with TRBJ1-1; D is uncertain. Germline V CDR1 and CDR2: SGHTA, FQGTGA. Trimming took off 6 bases at V and 2 bases at J, with 19 bases between the two ends. The CDR3 has 16 residues. CDR3 nucleotide sequence: TGTGCCAGCAGTACCACCCCCCCAACAGATAACACTGAAGCTTTCTTT. Its protein product is CASSTTPPTDNTEAFF.

This clonotype was picked up a small number of times. The missing conserved phenylalanine or tryptophan at the end of this CDR3 makes a read error likely. The rearrangement links TRBV11-2 to TRBJ1-1; D remains unclear. Germline CDR1 SGHAT, CDR2 FQNNGV. The CDR3 spans 12 residues. The CDR3 here is CACSYRTTEAFV. Written as DNA, the CDR3 is TGTGCCTGCAGCTACAGAACAACCGAAGCTTTCGTT.

The sample holds many counts of this clonotype. V and J are TRBV11-2 and TRBJ2-5; 11 positions match TRBD1. Germline V lookup: CDR1 SGHAT, CDR2 FQNNGV. This CDR3 spans 15 amino acids. V shed 5 bases and J 4 bases; nucleotides not matched to a gene: 6. As DNA, the CDR3 is TGTGCCAGCAGCCGTCGGGGGACAGGGGGAGAGACCCAGTACTTC. Translating gives CASSRRGTGGETQYF.

This clonotype was seen at least ten times. The CDR3 bases are TGTGCCACCAAAACCGGGACAGTCTATGGCTACACCTTC. It translates to CATKTGTVYGYTF. The chain links TRBV19 to TRBJ1-2; 7 nucleotides match TRBD1. The germline gives CDR1 LNHDA, CDR2 SQIVND (reference sequence). V shed 10 bases and J 4 bases; nucleotides not matched to a gene: 9. CDR3 length: 13 amino acids.

This clonotype was seen ten or more times. This chain links TRBV27 with TRBJ1-1, with D unresolved. The CDR3 runs to 13 residues. In germline, CDR1 is MNHEY, CDR2 SMNVEV (reference sequence). The ends were cut back, 1 base at V and 1 base at J, with 4 bases in the middle. In DNA form, the CDR3 reads TGTGCCAGCAGTTTATTCGGGAACACTGAAGCTTTCTTT. Protein product: CASSLFGNTEAFF.

This clonotype was detected many times. This chain connects TRBV28 to TRBJ1-3; D is possibly TRBD1 (6 bases). Trimming shortened V by 5 bases and J by 4 bases, and 12 bases separated the two germline ends. Germline CDR1 MDHEN, CDR2 SYDVKM. The CDR3 is made up of 14 amino acids. The CDR3 DNA reads as TGTGCCAGCAGTCCGAGCGACAGGGGAAACACCATATATTTT. It translates to CASSPSDRGNTIYF.

At least ten counts were recorded for this clonotype. The V and J genes are TRBV20-1 and TRBJ1-1; possible D gene TRBD1, 6 bases. Per the germline V gene, CDR1 is DFQATT and CDR2 is SNEGSKA (reference sequence). Trimming removed 6 bases at V and 6 bases at J, with 20 bases between. The CDR3 consists of 14 residues. The CDR3 DNA sequence: TGCAGTGCGGATACGGGGGGCGACGTGGCTGAAGCTTTCTTT. Encoded protein: CSADTGGDVAEAFF.

In its sample, this clonotype was seen many times. This chain joins TRBV2 and TRBJ1-5; the D is unclear. Looked up from germline, CDR1 is SNHLY and CDR2 is FYNNEI. This CDR3 contains 12 residues. The V gene lost 1 base and the J gene lost 9 bases, with 7 bases spanning the gap. CDR3: CASSEVLSPQHF. DNA for the CDR3: TGTGCCAGCAGTGAAGTCCTGTCGCCCCAGCATTTT.

This chain uses TRBV5-4 with TRBJ1-6; no definite D call. Germline CDR1 SGHNT, CDR2 YYREEE (reference sequence). V was clipped by 0 bases and J by 8 bases, with 12 bases between them. The CDR3 covers 15 residues. CDR3 amino acids: CASSLEVRRDSPLHF. The CDR3 region has the DNA TGTGCCAGCAGCTTGGAGGTCAGGCGAGATTCACCCCTCCACTTT.

This clonotype was counted ten times or more. This sequence joins TRBV20-1 and TRBJ2-5; 10 bases agree with TRBD1. Germline CDR1 is DFQATT and CDR2 is SNEGSKA (reference sequence). The J segment lost 5 bases and the V segment lost 5 bases, leaving 8 bases of the junction unmatched. This CDR3 is built from 14 residues. This CDR3 reads CSARTTGGRETQYF. As DNA, the CDR3 is TGCAGTGCTCGGACGACAGGGGGCCGGGAGACCCAGTACTTC.

This clonotype was counted many times. The gene calls are TRBV20-1 and TRBJ2-2; possibly TRBD1 for D (6 bases). V lost 6 bases, J lost 1 base, and 12 bases lay in between. CDR3 length: 14 residues. Germline V gene data show CDR1 as DFQATT and CDR2 as SNEGSKA (reference sequence). The CDR3 DNA reads as TGCAGTGCCAGTCGGGGACAGAACACCGGGGAGCTGTTTTTT. This translates into CSASRGQNTGELFF.

This clonotype was seen only a few times. The chain combines TRBV7-7 with TRBJ2-3, with 11 bases identical to TRBD1. This CDR3 region has 14 residues. V dropped 10 bases and J dropped 14; count of bases not matched to a gene: 17. Per germline, CDR1 SSHAT and CDR2 FNYEAQ (reference sequence). CDR3 region: CATGQGAHDRGMYF. The CDR3 nucleotides read TGTGCCACAGGACAGGGGGCCCATGATCGGGGAATGTATTTT.

This clonotype has just a few counts. A read error may explain this, as a much larger clone is one base away. The chain couples TRBV11-2 to TRBJ2-7; 7 positions agree with TRBD1. V lost 1 base to trimming and J lost 0 bases; unmatched junction nucleotides: 3. Germline values: CDR1 SGHAT, CDR2 FQNNGV. The CDR3 loop spans 15 amino acids. The CDR3 nucleotides read TGTGCCAGCAGCTTAGTTAGGGGGCCCTCCTACGAGCAGTACTTC. Translated: CASSLVRGPSYEQYF.

With respect to this clonotype: One end of the junction does not line up with germline, which may come from a read error. The chain couples TRBV27 to TRBJ1-2; D is unclear. Germline V gives CDR1 MNHEY, CDR2 SMNVEV (reference sequence). This CDR3 is 13 amino acids long. The CDR3 DNA reads TGTTCCAGCAGTCCCCAGGTTAACTATGGCTACACCTTC. Residues: CSSSPQVNYGYTF.

The chain links TRBV7-9 to TRBJ2-5; TRBD2 matches 10 bases. The length of the CDR3 is 15 residues. CDR1 SEHNR and CDR2 FQNEAQ come from the germline V gene (reference sequence). V lost 6 bases to trimming and J lost 2 bases; unmatched junction nucleotides: 6. CDR3 amino acids: CASRQLAGNQETQYF. Written as DNA, the CDR3 is TGTGCCAGCAGGCAACTAGCGGGGAATCAAGAGACCCAGTACTTC.

This clonotype was found many times. The V call is TRBV20-1, the J call TRBJ2-7, with D maybe TRBD1 (6 bases). The germline V gene encodes CDR1 DFQATT and CDR2 SNEGSKA (reference sequence). CDR3 length: 13 residues. CDR3: CSPRTALPYEQYF. The CDR3 DNA follows: TGCAGCCCGAGGACAGCCTTACCCTACGAGCAGTACTTC.

This clonotype was seen repeatedly, ten times or more. V and J are TRBV19 and TRBJ1-2; TRBD1 is a possible D gene (6 bases). The V gene's germline CDR1 is LNHDA and CDR2 SQIVND (reference sequence). CDR3 length equals 14 residues. Trimming removed 3 bases at V and 4 bases at J, with 12 bases between. The DNA for the CDR3 is TGTGCCAGTAGTATCCAGGGGCGCGGCTATGGCTACACCTTC. Translating gives CASSIQGRGYGYTF.

The chain combines TRBV6-1 with TRBJ1-2; tentative D call: TRBD1 (5 bases). Germline CDR1 is MNHNS and CDR2 is SASEGT. The V end lost 7 bases, the J end lost 4 bases, and 13 bases lay between the germline ends. This CDR3 has 13 residues. The CDR3 DNA is TGTGCCAGCACCCTGGGGACGGGCTATGGCTACACCTTC. The encoded protein is CASTLGTGYGYTF.

At least ten counts were recorded for this clonotype. The CDR3 here is CASSLRGAYGYTF. CDR3 sequence (DNA): TGTGCCAGCAGTCTCAGGGGGGCCTATGGCTACACCTTC. The chain recombines TRBV28 with TRBJ1-2; TRBD1 matches 7 bases. The junction had 4 bases not matched to a gene; V was cut back by 5 bases and J by 4 bases. CDR1 and CDR2 (germline): MDHEN, SYDVKM. This CDR3 comprises 13 residues.

This clonotype was detected ten times or more. The CDR3 here is CASSENPGYTGELFF. CDR3 coding DNA: TGTGCCAGCAGTGAAAATCCAGGGTACACCGGGGAGCTGTTTTTT. This rearrangement joins TRBV2 to TRBJ2-2; perhaps TRBD1 as D (5 bases). V dropped 2 bases and J dropped 3 bases, with 10 bases sitting between them. The CDR3 sequence is 15 residues long. Per the germline V gene, CDR1 is SNHLY and CDR2 is FYNNEI.